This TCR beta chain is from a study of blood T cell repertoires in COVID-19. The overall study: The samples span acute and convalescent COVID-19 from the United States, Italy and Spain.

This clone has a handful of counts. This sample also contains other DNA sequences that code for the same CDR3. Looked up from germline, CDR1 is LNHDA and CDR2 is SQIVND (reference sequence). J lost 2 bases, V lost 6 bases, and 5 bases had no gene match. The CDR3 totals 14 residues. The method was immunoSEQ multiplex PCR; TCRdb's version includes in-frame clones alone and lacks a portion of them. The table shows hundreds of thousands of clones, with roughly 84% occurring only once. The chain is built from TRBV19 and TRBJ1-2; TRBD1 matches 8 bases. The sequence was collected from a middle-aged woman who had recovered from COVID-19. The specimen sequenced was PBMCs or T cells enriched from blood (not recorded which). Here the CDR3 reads CASSISGGNYGYTF. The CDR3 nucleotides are TGTGCCAGTAGCATATCAGGGGGCAACTATGGCTACACCTTC.